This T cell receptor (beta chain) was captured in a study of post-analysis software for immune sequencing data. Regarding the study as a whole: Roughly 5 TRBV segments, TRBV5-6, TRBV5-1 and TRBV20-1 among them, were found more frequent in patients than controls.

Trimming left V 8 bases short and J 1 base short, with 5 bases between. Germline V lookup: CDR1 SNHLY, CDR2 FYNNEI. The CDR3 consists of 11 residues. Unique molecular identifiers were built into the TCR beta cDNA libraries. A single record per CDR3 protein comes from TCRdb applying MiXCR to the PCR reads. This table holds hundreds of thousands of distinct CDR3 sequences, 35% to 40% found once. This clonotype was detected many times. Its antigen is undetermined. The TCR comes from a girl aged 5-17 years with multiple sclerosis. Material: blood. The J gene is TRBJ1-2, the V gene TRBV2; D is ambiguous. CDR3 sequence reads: CASGNNYGYTF. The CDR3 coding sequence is TGTGCCAGCGGGAATAACTATGGCTACACCTTC. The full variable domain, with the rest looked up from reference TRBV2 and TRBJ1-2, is EPEVTQTPSHQVTQMGQEVILRCVPISNHLYFYWYRQILGQKVEFLVSFYNNEISEKSEIFDDQFSVERPDGSNFTLKIRSTKLEDSAMYFCASGNNYGYTFGSGTRLTVV.